This T cell receptor (beta chain) derives from a study of regulatory T cells in long-lasting Graves disease. The overall study: Persistent Graves' disease required over 5 years of antithyroid drugs and positive TSH receptor antibodies.

This clonotype was recorded many times. Sequencing libraries for TCR beta were prepared with iRepertoire HTBI primers and Arm-PCR of CDR3 regions. TCRdb re-analysed the multiplex PCR reads in MiXCR, keeping a single row per CDR3 protein. Seen here are 310,000 or so distinct CDR3 sequences, roughly a fifth observed once, and the top ten hold more than 55%. The germline V gene has CDR1 SQVTM and CDR2 ANQGSEA. V was pared by 5 bases and J by 1 base, with 30 bases between. CDR3 length equals 20 residues. Time point given: persistent/refractory GD, antithyroid drugs over 5 years with positive TRAb. PBMC-extracted RNA yielded the TCR library.

The clonotype comes from a female donor with Graves disease. The sample was peripheral blood mononuclear cells (PBMCs), taken when the disease was refractory, from a patient treated with antithyroid drugs. The V gene is TRBV29-1, the J gene TRBJ2-4; D perhaps matches TRBD2 (9 bases). The DNA for the CDR3 is TGCAGCGTTTTGACAGGGGTGATAGCGGGAGTGGCGTGGGCCAAAAACATTCAGTACTTC. Translating gives CSVLTGVIAGVAWAKNIQYF.